This is a list of T cell receptor beta chains from one sample in a study of immune heterogeneity within non-small cell lung tumors. One entry per CDR3 protein results from TCRdb running MiXCR on the multiplex PCR reads. The sample holds approximately 4,300 distinct CDR3 sequences; roughly a fifth are singletons and the top ten take roughly 8.3%. Material for sequencing was lung tumor tissue. These receptors all come from a man in his 70s with non-small cell lung cancer. Each CDR3 is given with its conserved first and last residue.

V gene: TRBV3-1; CDR3 length: 13; CDR3 protein: CASAQGDNSPLHF
V gene: TRBV5-5; CDR3 length: 16; CDR3 protein: CASSFRGGGDTGELFF
V gene: TRBV9; CDR3 length: 13; CDR3 protein: CASSREIGDEQYF
V gene: TRBV14; CDR3 length: 11; CDR3 protein: CASSHREKLFF
V gene: TRBV4-1; CDR3 length: 17; CDR3 protein: CASSRVGGGAGGNEQFF
V gene: TRBV6-2/TRBV6-3; CDR3 length: 15; CDR3 protein: CASSYQLAGGDTQYF
V gene: TRBV4-1; CDR3 length: 15; CDR3 protein: CTSSYGQGSGNTIYF
V gene: TRBV5-1; CDR3 length: 14; CDR3 protein: CASSPSLAGNEQFF
V gene: TRBV6-1; CDR3 length: 14; CDR3 protein: CASSLRTTNEKLFF
V gene: TRBV3-1; CDR3 length: 15; CDR3 protein: CATHGGSPRLDEQYF
V gene: TRBV20-1; CDR3 length: 14; CDR3 protein: CSAQAGTLTGELFF
V gene: TRBV14; CDR3 length: 13; CDR3 protein: CASSQERAAGAFF
V gene: TRBV2; CDR3 length: 15; CDR3 protein: CASISGTAAKNIQYF
V gene: TRBV20-1; CDR3 length: 17; CDR3 protein: CSAMANLGLAVGNEQFF
V gene: TRBV2; CDR3 length: 16; CDR3 protein: CATTSGREFFPAEQYF
V gene: TRBV7-9; CDR3 length: 11; CDR3 protein: CASSYDEKLFF
V gene: TRBV19; CDR3 length: 13; CDR3 protein: CAISGERNQPQHF
V gene: TRBV5-6; CDR3 length: 15; CDR3 protein: CASSQDTGSGNTIYF
V gene: TRBV19; CDR3 length: 15; CDR3 protein: CASSLGGGGTDTQYF
V gene: TRBV19; CDR3 length: 13; CDR3 protein: CASSPGWTGELFF
V gene: TRBV3-1; CDR3 length: 15; CDR3 protein: CASSQVGRWRDTQYF
V gene: TRBV28; CDR3 length: 12; CDR3 protein: CASSLFQDRKFF
V gene: TRBV14; CDR3 length: 16; CDR3 protein: CASSLHRGRTGNTIYF
V gene: TRBV27; CDR3 length: 13; CDR3 protein: CASSFRSTYEQYF
V gene: TRBV19; CDR3 length: 13; CDR3 protein: CASHYTENQPQHF
V gene: TRBV7-9; CDR3 length: 14; CDR3 protein: CASSLKGSTGELFF
V gene: TRBV6-1; CDR3 length: 14; CDR3 protein: CASTRAISWGEQYF
V gene: TRBV18; CDR3 length: 20; CDR3 protein: CASSRGSWSAPTAGNTEAFF
V gene: TRBV11-2; CDR3 length: 13; CDR3 protein: CASSPGTRYGYTF
V gene: TRBV18; CDR3 length: 15; CDR3 protein: CASSPRGTGVYEQYF
V gene: TRBV3-1; CDR3 length: 14; CDR3 protein: CASSRGGDADTQYF
V gene: TRBV2; CDR3 length: 12; CDR3 protein: CASSETEETQYF
V gene: TRBV5-1; CDR3 length: 13; CDR3 protein: CASNWGRSNEQFF
V gene: TRBV5-1; CDR3 length: 15; CDR3 protein: CASSHTGTGDFIQYF
V gene: TRBV30; CDR3 length: 14; CDR3 protein: CAWSRGGGADTQYF
V gene: TRBV27; CDR3 length: 13; CDR3 protein: CSTTDRANTEALF
V gene: TRBV15; CDR3 length: 15; CDR3 protein: CATSSTQGGGEKLFF
V gene: TRBV20-1; CDR3 length: 17; CDR3 protein: CSAGRTSGGAGTDTQYF
V gene: TRBV4-1; CDR3 length: 15; CDR3 protein: CASSQVRRLNTEAFF
V gene: TRBV19; CDR3 length: 14; CDR3 protein: CASSINWAGSPLHF
V gene: TRBV6-1; CDR3 length: 12; CDR3 protein: CASSEADFRDYF
V gene: TRBV6-1; CDR3 length: 15; CDR3 protein: CASSEGGAPDNEQFF
V gene: TRBV7-9; CDR3 length: 15; CDR3 protein: CASSLWGGTGHEQYF
V gene: TRBV12-3/TRBV12-4; CDR3 length: 16; CDR3 protein: CASSSTRGMLRAEAFF
V gene: TRBV27; CDR3 length: 15; CDR3 protein: CASSREGLGNQPQHF
V gene: TRBV10-3; CDR3 length: 13; CDR3 protein: CAISEIGGTEAFF
V gene: TRBV5-1; CDR3 length: 15; CDR3 protein: CASSLAVDHTDTQYF
V gene: TRBV5-1; CDR3 length: 14; CDR3 protein: CASSPDAPNYEQYF
V gene: TRBV27; CDR3 length: 10; CDR3 protein: CASSRYEQYF
V gene: TRBV18; CDR3 length: 16; CDR3 protein: CASSPRQIDSNQPQHF
V gene: TRBV7-2; CDR3 length: 15; CDR3 protein: CASSLGTGGGYEQYF
V gene: TRBV28; CDR3 length: 16; CDR3 protein: CASRPLGTTTNEKLFF
V gene: TRBV4-1; CDR3 length: 16; CDR3 protein: CASSLASDRPSYEQYF
V gene: TRBV28; CDR3 length: 14; CDR3 protein: CASSSLQGTDTQYF
V gene: TRBV6-1; CDR3 length: 15; CDR3 protein: CASSYLTGRGSPLHF
V gene: TRBV20-1; CDR3 length: 13; CDR3 protein: CSATEAGDYGYTF
V gene: TRBV27; CDR3 length: 14; CDR3 protein: CASSTSYSTDTQYF
V gene: TRBV29-1; CDR3 length: 13; CDR3 protein: CSAVGRRTGELFF
V gene: TRBV4-1; CDR3 length: 14; CDR3 protein: CASSPSAGDKRAFF
V gene: TRBV19; CDR3 length: 14; CDR3 protein: CASSIDRKNQPQHF